This TCR beta chain was sequenced in a study of CD8+CD57+ T cells in acquired aplastic anemia. The use of genomic DNA as template underpinned the TCR beta VDJ and CDR3 profiling. TCRdb reprocessed the reads via MiXCR and lists one record per CDR3 protein. This sample has more than 150,000 distinct CDR3 sequences; around 48% occur once, and the top ten carry about 1.8%. V lost 5 bases, J lost 5 bases, and 9 bases lay in between. The CDR3 consists of 12 residues. CDR1 and CDR2 from the germline V gene are DFQATT and SNEGSKA (reference sequence). CD8+CD57+ cell expansion, shown by flow cytometry, had occurred in the patients selected for sequencing. The diagnosis in all patients was severe acquired aplastic anemia.

This TCR was sampled from a human donor with aplastic anemia. The sequencing input was sorted CD4+, CD8+, or CD8+CD57+ T cells (not recorded which) from PBMCs. The V and J genes are TRBV20-1 and TRBJ2-2; tentatively, D is TRBD2 (5 bases). CDR3 loop: CSARGRTGELFF. The CDR3 DNA is TGCAGTGCTCGAGGGCGGACCGGGGAGCTGTTTTTT.